The entry below gives a single T cell receptor (beta chain) sequence along with its context. Its antigen is unknown. The CDR3 contains 15 residues. V was pared by 7 bases and J by 8 bases, with 19 bases between. The germline V gene has CDR1 SGHKS and CDR2 YYEKEE (reference sequence). The data stem from a study of a mutant IDH1 vaccine in newly diagnosed glioma. Time point specified: week 5, during vaccination. Topical imiquimod accompanied each vaccine dose, which consisted of 300 ug of mutant IDH1 20-mer peptide. TCRdb's copy holds only in-frame clones and misses some; the assay was immunoSEQ multiplex PCR. The table lists approximately 32,000 clones, about 56% of them singletons.

The specimen comprised PBMCs, sampled from a glioma patient whose treatment included an IDH1 peptide vaccine. The sequence was collected from a woman between 18 and 29 years old with glioma. The chain recombines TRBV5-5 with TRBJ1-6; weak D call: TRBD1 (5 bases). CDR3 sequence (DNA): TGTGCCAGCCGGATGACAGCCCAAAATGATTCACCCCTCCACTTT. Encoded protein: CASRMTAQNDSPLHF.